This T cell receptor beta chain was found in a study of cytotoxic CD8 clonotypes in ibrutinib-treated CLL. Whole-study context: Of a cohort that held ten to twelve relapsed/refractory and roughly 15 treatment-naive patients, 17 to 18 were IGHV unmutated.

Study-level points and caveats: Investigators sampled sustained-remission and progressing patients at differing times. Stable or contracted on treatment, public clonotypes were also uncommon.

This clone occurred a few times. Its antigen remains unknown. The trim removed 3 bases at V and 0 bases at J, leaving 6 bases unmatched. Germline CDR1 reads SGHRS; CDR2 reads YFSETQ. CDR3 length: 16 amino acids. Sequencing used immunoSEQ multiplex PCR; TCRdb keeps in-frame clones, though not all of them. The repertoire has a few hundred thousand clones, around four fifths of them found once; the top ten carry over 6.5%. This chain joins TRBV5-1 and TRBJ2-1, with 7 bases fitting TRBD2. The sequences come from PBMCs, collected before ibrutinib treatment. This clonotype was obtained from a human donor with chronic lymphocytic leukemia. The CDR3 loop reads CASSSGEGSSYNEQFF. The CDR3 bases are TGCGCCAGCAGCTCCGGGGAGGGGAGCTCCTACAATGAGCAGTTCTTC.